A single sample gave rise to the 3 T cell receptor beta chains below, sequenced in a study of regulatory T cells in long-lasting Graves disease. Time point here: persistent/refractory GD, antithyroid drugs over 5 years with positive TRAb. After RNA was extracted from PBMCs, the TCR library was made from it. Libraries of TCR beta came from iRepertoire HTBI primers plus Arm-PCR of CDR3 regions. Via MiXCR, TCRdb re-called the multiplex PCR reads, giving one row per CDR3 protein. The sample holds some 300,000 distinct CDR3 sequences, around 21% seen once. The material was peripheral blood mononuclear cells (PBMCs), obtained when the disease was refractory, from a patient treated with antithyroid drugs. All receptors come from a female donor with Graves disease.

The CDR3 coding sequence is TGTGCCTGGAGTTTTGACAGGGGCTACGAGCAGTACTTC. It encodes CAWSFDRGYEQYF. The chain is built from TRBV30 and TRBJ2-7; 8 bases are a match to TRBD1. This CDR3 is built from 13 residues. V trimming: 2 bases; J trimming: 3 bases; junction bases outside the gene matches: 3. CDR1 and CDR2 (germline): GTSNPN, SVGIG (reference sequence).

The V gene is TRBV10-2, the J gene TRBJ1-1, with D unclear. In germline, CDR1 is WSHSY, CDR2 SAAADI. The CDR3 length is 13 residues. Deletions cut 4 bases from V and 8 bases from J, with 14 bases between. DNA of the CDR3: TGCGCCAGCAGTGTTGGGGAACGAACGGAAGCTTTCTTT. Translated: CASSVGERTEAFF.

This sequence joins TRBV9 and TRBJ2-7, with D unresolved. This CDR3 is built from 15 residues. Germline CDR1 and CDR2: SGDLS and YYNGEE. Trimming stripped 0 bases from V and 0 bases from J, with 10 bases between. As DNA, the CDR3 is TGTGCCAGCAGCGTAGGCGGCGCGCCCTCCTACGAGCAGTACTTC. The encoded protein is CASSVGGAPSYEQYF.